This TCR beta chain came from a study of blood T cell repertoires in COVID-19. As for the study in general: COVID-19 samples collected from the United States, Italy and Spain covered acute and convalescent phases.

Germline loops: CDR1 MNHEY, CDR2 SVGAGI. V trimming: 2 bases; J trimming: 3 bases; junction bases outside the gene matches: 8. The CDR3 contains 16 residues. TCRdb's copy holds only in-frame clones and misses some; the assay was immunoSEQ multiplex PCR. The sample lists 250,000 to 300,000 clones, approximately 90% occurring once. Material for sequencing was PBMCs or T cells enriched from blood (not recorded which). The source is a woman aged 40 to 55 with acute COVID-19. This chain links TRBV6-5 with TRBJ2-3, with TRBD2 matching 7 bases. Here the CDR3 DNA reads TGTGCCAGCAGTTACGAAAGGGCGGGAGCAACAGATACGCAGTATTTT. Protein product: CASSYERAGATDTQYF.